A selection of T cell receptor beta chains follows, all from one sample in a study of blood T cell repertoires in COVID-19. Here immunoSEQ multiplex PCR was the method, and the copy in TCRdb shows in-frame clones only, minus some. The sample carries hundreds of thousands of clones, approximately 82% recorded once. What was sequenced was PBMCs or T cells enriched from blood (not recorded which). Receptors were obtained from a man aged 35 to 55 who had been exposed to COVID-19. Both conserved end residues are trimmed from each CDR3.

CDR3: ASTTSGGSGNTIY
V: TRBV19

CDR3: ASSLNQGTEAF
V: TRBV11-3

CDR3: ASAPRNVGDEQY
V: TRBV12-5

CDR3: ASGSLSTYEQY
V: TRBV5-1

CDR3: ASSVPLLSGANVLT
V: TRBV9

CDR3: ATSSESVYEQY
V: TRBV15

CDR3: ASSARQGPGEQY
V: TRBV9

CDR3: ASSLKGWTEAF
V: TRBV27

CDR3: ASSPLKGGTKSSYT
V: TRBV18

CDR3: SVVSKLIPGNTIY
V: TRBV29-1

CDR3: ASSTTDSIATNEKLF
V: TRBV19

CDR3: AISESGDSNQPQH
V: TRBV10-3

CDR3: AWGTEGAGGYT
V: TRBV30

CDR3: ASTGFRSGANVLT
V: TRBV25-1

CDR3: ASSFAGPVRNSPLH
V: TRBV5-1

CDR3: ASSLRLTENTEAF
V: TRBV5-6

CDR3: ASRSGGQTEAF
V: TRBV3-1/TRBV3-2

CDR3: AWRNNWRDRRTNYGYT
V: TRBV30

CDR3: ASSFGLSLDEQF
V: TRBV7-9

CDR3: ASSQSIGLGSDEQY
V: TRBV23-1

CDR3: ASSSRATEAF
V: TRBV27

CDR3: ASSPGLAASYEQY
V: TRBV7-3

CDR3: ASTLETGIVREQY
V: TRBV5-6

CDR3: ASSLISGDWNIQY
V: TRBV19

CDR3: ASSQFSGYEQY
V: TRBV3-1/TRBV3-2

CDR3: ASSVAGTLNEQF
V: TRBV9

CDR3: ASSTLLQGVNEKLF
V: TRBV27

CDR3: ASSRNTEAF
V: TRBV12-3/TRBV12-4

CDR3: ASSPRLAGISGELF
V: TRBV14

CDR3: ASSYKAGGTDTQY
V: TRBV5-1

CDR3: ASSQEIAGSQYEQY
V: TRBV4-1

CDR3: ASSPSNEKLF
V: TRBV4-2

CDR3: ASNQRQGAEKLF
V: TRBV3-1/TRBV3-2

CDR3: ASSVPGQGYSNQPQH
V: TRBV19

CDR3: ASSSLQGRGEQF
V: TRBV5-1

CDR3: ASSGITGQLTEAF
V: TRBV7-6

CDR3: ASSQTGSSATGQF
V: TRBV7-3

CDR3: ASGGRSDSPLH
V: TRBV28

CDR3: ASSQDLEGRKGYT
V: TRBV3-1/TRBV3-2

CDR3: ASSVGPGANVLT
V: TRBV9

CDR3: ASRLTGDYGYT
V: TRBV6-5

CDR3: ASSLDGSNGSEQF
V: TRBV13

CDR3: ASSLRLASYEQY
V: TRBV5-5

CDR3: ASGRDRGRELF
V: TRBV2

CDR3: ATRARGLAGSYNEQF
V: TRBV24-1

CDR3: ASSLTSGQLF
V: TRBV7-9

CDR3: ASSLVYRPSGNTIY
V: TRBV11-2

CDR3: ASSDSGLAGVGELF
V: TRBV7-9

CDR3: ASSQDSGSRNEQF
V: TRBV3-1/TRBV3-2

CDR3: ASSAGLARNTGELF
V: TRBV3-1/TRBV3-2